These 7 T cell receptor beta chains were sequenced from one sample in a study of shared clonotypes between healthy human individuals. TCRdb's table, derived via immunoSEQ multiplex PCR, lists solely in-frame clones and lacks some. The data contain more than 2 million clones, approximately 96% of them singletons. The specimen sequenced was naive CD4+ T cells sorted from blood. Subset: CD45RA+ positively selected. The receptors here all came from a man younger than 30 in good health.

The chain couples TRBV7-9 to TRBJ1-4; TRBD1 is a possible D gene (5 bases). Trimming pared 8 bases from V and 2 bases from J, leaving 15 bases between. Germline CDR1 is SEHNR and CDR2 is FQNEAQ (reference sequence). The CDR3 spans 15 residues. The CDR3: CASDRGSSTNEKLFF. CDR3 nucleotides: TGTGCCAGCGATAGGGGTTCGTCGACTAATGAAAAACTGTTTTTT.

A word on this clone: The junction departs from germline at one end; a sequencing error may be responsible. The chain carries TRBV7-7 and TRBJ2-2; D gene uncertain. The CDR3 sequence is 14 residues long. Germline values: CDR1 SSHAT, CDR2 FNYEAQ (reference sequence). The CDR3 sequence is CASSLQPNTGELFF. For the CDR3, the DNA is TGTGCTAGCAGCTTACAACCAAACACCGGGGAGCTGTTTTTT. Using reference TRBV7-7 and TRBJ2-2 for the parts outside the CDR3, the full variable domain is GAGVSQSPRYKVTKRGQDVTLRCDPISSHATLYWYQQALGQGPEFLTYFNYEAQPDKSGLPSDRFSAERPEGSISTLTIQRTEQRDSAMYRCASSLQPNTGELFFGEGSRLTVL.

The chain combines TRBV10-3 with TRBJ2-5; no clear D gene. The germline CDR1 and CDR2 sequences are ENHRY and SYGVKD. The CDR3 sequence is 11 residues long. V gave up 6 bases and J gave up 1 base, with 3 bases separating them. The CDR3 coding sequence is TGTGCCATCAGGTCCCAAGAGACCCAGTACTTC. Translating it yields CAIRSQETQYF.

The V gene is TRBV30, the J gene TRBJ2-7; D may be TRBD1 (5 bases). CDR1 and CDR2 from the germline V gene are GTSNPN and SVGIG (reference sequence). Trimming pared 5 bases from V and 3 bases from J, leaving 8 bases between. The CDR3 consists of 11 residues. CDR3 sequence (DNA): TGTGCCTGGGCGCAGGGCTACGAGCAGTACTTC. Protein sequence: CAWAQGYEQYF.

The CDR3 loop is CASSRAGQETQYF. The CDR3 DNA follows: TGTGCCAGCAGTAGAGCGGGGCAAGAGACCCAGTACTTC. This chain uses TRBV5-4 with TRBJ2-5, with 7 nucleotides matching TRBD2. CDR1 and CDR2 from the germline V gene are SGHNT and YYREEE (reference sequence). The CDR3 contains 13 residues. The V segment lost 5 bases and the J segment 2 bases; nucleotides outside the gene matches: 3.

The J gene is TRBJ1-1, the V gene TRBV10-1; no definite D call. The CDR3 has 15 amino acids. CDR1 and CDR2 (germline): WNHNN, SYGVQD (reference sequence). Trimming cost V 5 bases and J 0 bases, with 13 bases left between them. CDR3 in DNA: TGCGCCAGCAGTAAACGGACGGGGATGAACACTGAAGCTTTCTTT. Translation gives CASSKRTGMNTEAFF.

The chain employs TRBV6-1 and TRBJ2-2, with no clear D. Between the trimmed V and J ends, which lost 2 bases and 0 bases, there was a span of 4 bases. The CDR3 is 14 amino acids. The germline gives CDR1 MNHNS, CDR2 SASEGT. The CDR3 DNA is TGTGCCAGCAGTGAACAGCCGAACACCGGGGAGCTGTTTTTT. Translating it yields CASSEQPNTGELFF.